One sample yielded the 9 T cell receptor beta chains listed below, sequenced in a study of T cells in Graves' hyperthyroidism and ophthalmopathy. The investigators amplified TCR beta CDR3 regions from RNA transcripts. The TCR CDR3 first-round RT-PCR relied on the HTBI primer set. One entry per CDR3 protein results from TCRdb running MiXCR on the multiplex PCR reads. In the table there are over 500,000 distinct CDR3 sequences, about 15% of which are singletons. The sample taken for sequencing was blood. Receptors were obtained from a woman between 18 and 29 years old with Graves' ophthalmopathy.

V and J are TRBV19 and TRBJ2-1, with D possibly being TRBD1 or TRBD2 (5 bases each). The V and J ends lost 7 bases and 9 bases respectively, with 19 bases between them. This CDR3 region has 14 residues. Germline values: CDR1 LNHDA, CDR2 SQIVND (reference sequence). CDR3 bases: TGTGCCAGTACCTTGATACGGGGCGACGGTGAGCAGTTCTTC. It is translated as CASTLIRGDGEQFF. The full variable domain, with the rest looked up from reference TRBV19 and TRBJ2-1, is DGGITQSPKYLFRKEGQNVTLSCEQNLNHDAMYWYRQDPGQGLRLIYYSQIVNDFQKGDIAEGYSVSREKKESFPLTVTSAQKNPTAFYLCASTLIRGDGEQFFGPGTRLTVL.

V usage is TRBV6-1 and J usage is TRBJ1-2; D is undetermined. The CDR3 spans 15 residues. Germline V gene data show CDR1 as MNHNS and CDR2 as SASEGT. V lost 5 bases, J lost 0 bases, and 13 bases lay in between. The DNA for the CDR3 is TGTGCCAGCAGTCCTCAGAGACTTACTAACTATGGCTACACCTTC. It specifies CASSPQRLTNYGYTF.

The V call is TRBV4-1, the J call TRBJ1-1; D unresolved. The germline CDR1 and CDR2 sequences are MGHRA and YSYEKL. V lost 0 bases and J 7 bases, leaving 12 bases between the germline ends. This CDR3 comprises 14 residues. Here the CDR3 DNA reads TGCGCCAGCAGCCAAGAAGAGGTGGAGGATGAAGCTTTCTTT. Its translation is CASSQEEVEDEAFF.

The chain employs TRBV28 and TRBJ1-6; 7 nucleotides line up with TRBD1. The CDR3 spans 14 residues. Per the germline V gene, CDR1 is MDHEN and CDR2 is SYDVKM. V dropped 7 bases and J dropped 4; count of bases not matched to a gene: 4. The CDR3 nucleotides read TGTGCCAGCATACCGGGACAGTATAATTCACCCCTCCACTTT. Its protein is CASIPGQYNSPLHF.

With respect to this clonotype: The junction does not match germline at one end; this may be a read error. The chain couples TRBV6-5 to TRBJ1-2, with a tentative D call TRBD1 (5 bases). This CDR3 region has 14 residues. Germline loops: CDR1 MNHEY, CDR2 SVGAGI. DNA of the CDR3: TGTGCCGGCAGTTACCGGGACCAAACGGGGGGGTACACCTTC. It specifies CAGSYRDQTGGYTF.

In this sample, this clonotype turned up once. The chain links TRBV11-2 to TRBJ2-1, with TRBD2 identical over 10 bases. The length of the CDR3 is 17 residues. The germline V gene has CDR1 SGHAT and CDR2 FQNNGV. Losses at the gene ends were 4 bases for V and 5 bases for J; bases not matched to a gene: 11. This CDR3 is CASSSLSASGSDNEQFF. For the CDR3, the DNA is TGTGCCAGCAGCTCCCTCTCGGCTAGCGGGAGTGACAATGAGCAGTTCTTC.

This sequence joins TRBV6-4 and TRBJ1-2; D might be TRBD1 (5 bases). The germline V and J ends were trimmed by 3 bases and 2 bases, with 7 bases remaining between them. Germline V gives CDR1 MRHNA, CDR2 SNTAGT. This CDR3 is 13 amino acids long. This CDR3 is CASSEGRNYGYTF. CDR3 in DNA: TGTGCCAGCAGTGAGGGACGGAACTATGGCTACACCTTC.

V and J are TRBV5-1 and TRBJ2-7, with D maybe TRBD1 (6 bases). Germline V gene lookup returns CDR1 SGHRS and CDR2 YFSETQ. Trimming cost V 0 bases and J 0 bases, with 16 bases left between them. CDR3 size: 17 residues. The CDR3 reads CASSLAQGQLGSYEQYF. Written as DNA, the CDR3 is TGCGCCAGCAGCTTGGCCCAGGGACAACTTGGCTCCTACGAGCAGTACTTC. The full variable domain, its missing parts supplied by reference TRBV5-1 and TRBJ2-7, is KAGVTQTPRYLIKTRGQQVTLSCSPISGHRSVSWYQQTPGQGLQFLFEYFSETQRNKGNFPGRFSGRQFSNSRSEMNVSTLELGDSALYLCASSLAQGQLGSYEQYFGPGTRLTVT.

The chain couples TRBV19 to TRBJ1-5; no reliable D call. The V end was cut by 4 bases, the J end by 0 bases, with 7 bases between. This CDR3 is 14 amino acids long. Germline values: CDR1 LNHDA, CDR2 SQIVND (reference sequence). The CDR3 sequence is CASSTVSSNQPQHF. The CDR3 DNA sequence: TGTGCCAGTAGTACAGTCTCTAGCAATCAGCCCCAGCATTTT.